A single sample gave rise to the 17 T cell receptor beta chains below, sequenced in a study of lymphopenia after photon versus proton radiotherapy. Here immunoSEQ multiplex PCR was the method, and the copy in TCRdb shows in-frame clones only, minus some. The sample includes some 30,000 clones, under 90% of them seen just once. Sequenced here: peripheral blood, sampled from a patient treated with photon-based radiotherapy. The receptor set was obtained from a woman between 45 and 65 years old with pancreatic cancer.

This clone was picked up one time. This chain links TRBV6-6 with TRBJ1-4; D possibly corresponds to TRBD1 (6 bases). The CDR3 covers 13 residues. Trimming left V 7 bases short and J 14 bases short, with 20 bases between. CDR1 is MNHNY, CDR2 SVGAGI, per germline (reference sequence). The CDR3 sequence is CASILEGGARLFF. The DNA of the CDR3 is TGTGCCAGCATCCTAGAAGGGGGGGCGAGGCTGTTTTTT.

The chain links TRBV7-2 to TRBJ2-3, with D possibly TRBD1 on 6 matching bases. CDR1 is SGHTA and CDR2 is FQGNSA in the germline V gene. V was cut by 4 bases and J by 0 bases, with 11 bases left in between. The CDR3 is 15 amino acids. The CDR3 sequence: CASSSGHLSTDTQYF. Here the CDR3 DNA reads TGTGCCAGCAGCTCGGGACACCTTAGCACAGATACGCAGTATTTT.

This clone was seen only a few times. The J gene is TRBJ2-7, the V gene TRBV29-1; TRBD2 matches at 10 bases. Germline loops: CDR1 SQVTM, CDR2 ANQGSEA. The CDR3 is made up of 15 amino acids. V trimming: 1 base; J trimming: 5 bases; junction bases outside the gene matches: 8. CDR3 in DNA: TGCAGCGTTGAAGGGACTAGCGGCCACCCTAACGAGCAGTACTTC. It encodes CSVEGTSGHPNEQYF.

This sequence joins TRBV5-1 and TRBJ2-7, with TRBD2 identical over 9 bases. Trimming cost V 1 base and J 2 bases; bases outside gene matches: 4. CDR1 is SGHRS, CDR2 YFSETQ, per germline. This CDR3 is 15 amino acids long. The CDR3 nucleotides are TGCGCCAGCAGCTTGCAGGCGGGAGGGCCCTACGAGCAGTACTTC. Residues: CASSLQAGGPYEQYF.

CDR3 protein: CASSQETGGYQPQHF. The CDR3 DNA is TGCGCCAGCAGCCAAGAGACAGGGGGTTATCAGCCCCAGCATTTT. V usage is TRBV4-3 and J usage is TRBJ1-5, with 9 bases fitting TRBD1. CDR3 size: 15 residues. CDR1 is LGHNA, CDR2 YSLEER, per germline. Trimming took 0 bases from V and 5 from J; bases not matched to a gene: 2.

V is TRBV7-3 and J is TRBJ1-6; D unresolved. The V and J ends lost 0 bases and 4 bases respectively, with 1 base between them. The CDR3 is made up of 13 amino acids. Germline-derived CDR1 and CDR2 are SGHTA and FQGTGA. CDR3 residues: CASSLTYNSPLHF. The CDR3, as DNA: TGTGCCAGCAGCTTAACGTATAATTCACCCCTCCACTTT.

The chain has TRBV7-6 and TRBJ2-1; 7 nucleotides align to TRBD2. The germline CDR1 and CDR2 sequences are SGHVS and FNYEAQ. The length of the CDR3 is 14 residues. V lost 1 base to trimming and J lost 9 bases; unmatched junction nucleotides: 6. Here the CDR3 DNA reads TGTGCCAGCAGCTTAGGGGCGATAGCGGGTGAGCAGTTCTTC. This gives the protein CASSLGAIAGEQFF. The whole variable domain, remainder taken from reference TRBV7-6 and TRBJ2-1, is GAGVSQSPRYKVTKRGQDVALRCDPISGHVSLYWYRQALGQGPEFLTYFNYEAQQDKSGLPNDRFSAERPEGSISTLTIQRTEQRDSAMYRCASSLGAIAGEQFFGPGTRLTVL.

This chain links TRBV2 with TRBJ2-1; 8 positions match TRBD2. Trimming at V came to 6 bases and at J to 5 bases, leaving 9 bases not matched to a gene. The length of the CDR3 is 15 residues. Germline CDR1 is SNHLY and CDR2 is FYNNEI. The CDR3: CASRKTSASNNEQFF. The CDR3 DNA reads TGTGCCAGCAGGAAGACTAGCGCTTCAAACAATGAGCAGTTCTTC. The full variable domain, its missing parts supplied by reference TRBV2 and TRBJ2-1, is EPEVTQTPSHQVTQMGQEVILRCVPISNHLYFYWYRQILGQKVEFLVSFYNNEISEKSEIFDDQFSVERPDGSNFTLKIRSTKLEDSAMYFCASRKTSASNNEQFFGPGTRLTVL.

This CDR3 reads CASSIGGRELFF. In DNA form, the CDR3 reads TGTGCCAGTAGTATCGGGGGAAGGGAGCTGTTTTTT. V usage is TRBV19 and J usage is TRBJ2-2, with D possibly being TRBD2 (6 bases). In germline, CDR1 is LNHDA, CDR2 SQIVND (reference sequence). The CDR3 totals 12 residues. Trimming removed 3 bases from V and 9 bases from J, with 8 bases in between.

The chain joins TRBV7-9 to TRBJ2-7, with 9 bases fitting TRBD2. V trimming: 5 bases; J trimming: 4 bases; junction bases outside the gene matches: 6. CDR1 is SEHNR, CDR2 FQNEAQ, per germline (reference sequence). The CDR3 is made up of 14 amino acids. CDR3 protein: CASSPLAGVYEQYF. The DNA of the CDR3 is TGTGCCAGCAGCCCATTAGCGGGAGTTTACGAGCAGTACTTC.

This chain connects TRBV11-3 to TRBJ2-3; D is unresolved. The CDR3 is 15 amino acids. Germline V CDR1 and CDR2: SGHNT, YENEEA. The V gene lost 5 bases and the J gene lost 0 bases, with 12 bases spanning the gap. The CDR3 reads CASSPGGGSTDTQYF. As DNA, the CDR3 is TGTGCCAGCAGCCCCGGCGGCGGAAGCACAGATACGCAGTATTTT.

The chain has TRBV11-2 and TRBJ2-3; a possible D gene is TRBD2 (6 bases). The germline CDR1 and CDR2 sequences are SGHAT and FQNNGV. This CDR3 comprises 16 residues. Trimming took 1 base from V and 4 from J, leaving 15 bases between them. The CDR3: CASSLGVLGGSDTQYF. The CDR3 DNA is TGTGCCAGCAGCTTAGGGGTCCTGGGAGGTTCAGATACGCAGTATTTT.

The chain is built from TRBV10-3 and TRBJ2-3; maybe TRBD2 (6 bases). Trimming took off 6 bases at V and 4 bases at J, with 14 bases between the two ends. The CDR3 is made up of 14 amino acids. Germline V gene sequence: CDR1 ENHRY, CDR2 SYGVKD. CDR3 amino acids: CAISGGRPPDTQYF. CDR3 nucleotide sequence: TGTGCCATCAGCGGGGGACGACCTCCAGATACGCAGTATTTT.

The CDR3, as DNA: TGTGCCAGCAGCGTTCAGACAGGGGGCCTCTACGAGCAGTACTTC. Translated, it gives CASSVQTGGLYEQYF. The chain combines TRBV7-6 with TRBJ2-7; 10 bases line up with TRBD1. This CDR3 has 15 amino acids. V shed 5 bases and J 3 bases; nucleotides not matched to a gene: 7. Germline V gene sequence: CDR1 SGHVS, CDR2 FNYEAQ.

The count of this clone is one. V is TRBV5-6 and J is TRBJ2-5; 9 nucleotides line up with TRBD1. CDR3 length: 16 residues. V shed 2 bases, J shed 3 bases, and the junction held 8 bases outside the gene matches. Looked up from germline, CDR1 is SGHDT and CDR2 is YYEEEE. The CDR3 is CASSFGTGSPKETQYF. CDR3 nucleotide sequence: TGTGCCAGCAGCTTTGGGACAGGGTCCCCAAAAGAGACCCAGTACTTC.

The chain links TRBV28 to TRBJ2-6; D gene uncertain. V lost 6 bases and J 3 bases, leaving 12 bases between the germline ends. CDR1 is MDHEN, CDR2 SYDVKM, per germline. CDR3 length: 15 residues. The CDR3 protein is CASRPPARGANVLTF. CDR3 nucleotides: TGTGCCAGCAGGCCCCCTGCTCGTGGGGCCAACGTCCTGACTTTC.

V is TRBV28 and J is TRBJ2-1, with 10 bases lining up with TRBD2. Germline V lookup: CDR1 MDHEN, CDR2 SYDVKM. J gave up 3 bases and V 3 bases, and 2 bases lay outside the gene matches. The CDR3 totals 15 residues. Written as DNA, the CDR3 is TGTGCCAGCAGTTTTCCTAGCGGGAGCTACAATGAGCAGTTCTTC. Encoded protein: CASSFPSGSYNEQFF.